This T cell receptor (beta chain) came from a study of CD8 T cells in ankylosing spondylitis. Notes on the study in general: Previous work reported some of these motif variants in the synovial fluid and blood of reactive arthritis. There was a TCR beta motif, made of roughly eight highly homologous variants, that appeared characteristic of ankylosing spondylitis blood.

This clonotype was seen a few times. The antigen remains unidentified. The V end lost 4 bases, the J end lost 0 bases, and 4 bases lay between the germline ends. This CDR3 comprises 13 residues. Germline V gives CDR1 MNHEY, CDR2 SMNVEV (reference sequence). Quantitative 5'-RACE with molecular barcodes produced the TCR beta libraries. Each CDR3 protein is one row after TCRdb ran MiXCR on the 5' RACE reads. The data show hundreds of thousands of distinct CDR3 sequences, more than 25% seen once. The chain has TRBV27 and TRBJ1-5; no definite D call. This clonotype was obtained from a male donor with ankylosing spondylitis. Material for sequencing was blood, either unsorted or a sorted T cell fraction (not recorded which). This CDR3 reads CASSYNSNQPQHF. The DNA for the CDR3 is TGTGCCAGCAGTTATAATAGCAATCAGCCCCAGCATTTT.